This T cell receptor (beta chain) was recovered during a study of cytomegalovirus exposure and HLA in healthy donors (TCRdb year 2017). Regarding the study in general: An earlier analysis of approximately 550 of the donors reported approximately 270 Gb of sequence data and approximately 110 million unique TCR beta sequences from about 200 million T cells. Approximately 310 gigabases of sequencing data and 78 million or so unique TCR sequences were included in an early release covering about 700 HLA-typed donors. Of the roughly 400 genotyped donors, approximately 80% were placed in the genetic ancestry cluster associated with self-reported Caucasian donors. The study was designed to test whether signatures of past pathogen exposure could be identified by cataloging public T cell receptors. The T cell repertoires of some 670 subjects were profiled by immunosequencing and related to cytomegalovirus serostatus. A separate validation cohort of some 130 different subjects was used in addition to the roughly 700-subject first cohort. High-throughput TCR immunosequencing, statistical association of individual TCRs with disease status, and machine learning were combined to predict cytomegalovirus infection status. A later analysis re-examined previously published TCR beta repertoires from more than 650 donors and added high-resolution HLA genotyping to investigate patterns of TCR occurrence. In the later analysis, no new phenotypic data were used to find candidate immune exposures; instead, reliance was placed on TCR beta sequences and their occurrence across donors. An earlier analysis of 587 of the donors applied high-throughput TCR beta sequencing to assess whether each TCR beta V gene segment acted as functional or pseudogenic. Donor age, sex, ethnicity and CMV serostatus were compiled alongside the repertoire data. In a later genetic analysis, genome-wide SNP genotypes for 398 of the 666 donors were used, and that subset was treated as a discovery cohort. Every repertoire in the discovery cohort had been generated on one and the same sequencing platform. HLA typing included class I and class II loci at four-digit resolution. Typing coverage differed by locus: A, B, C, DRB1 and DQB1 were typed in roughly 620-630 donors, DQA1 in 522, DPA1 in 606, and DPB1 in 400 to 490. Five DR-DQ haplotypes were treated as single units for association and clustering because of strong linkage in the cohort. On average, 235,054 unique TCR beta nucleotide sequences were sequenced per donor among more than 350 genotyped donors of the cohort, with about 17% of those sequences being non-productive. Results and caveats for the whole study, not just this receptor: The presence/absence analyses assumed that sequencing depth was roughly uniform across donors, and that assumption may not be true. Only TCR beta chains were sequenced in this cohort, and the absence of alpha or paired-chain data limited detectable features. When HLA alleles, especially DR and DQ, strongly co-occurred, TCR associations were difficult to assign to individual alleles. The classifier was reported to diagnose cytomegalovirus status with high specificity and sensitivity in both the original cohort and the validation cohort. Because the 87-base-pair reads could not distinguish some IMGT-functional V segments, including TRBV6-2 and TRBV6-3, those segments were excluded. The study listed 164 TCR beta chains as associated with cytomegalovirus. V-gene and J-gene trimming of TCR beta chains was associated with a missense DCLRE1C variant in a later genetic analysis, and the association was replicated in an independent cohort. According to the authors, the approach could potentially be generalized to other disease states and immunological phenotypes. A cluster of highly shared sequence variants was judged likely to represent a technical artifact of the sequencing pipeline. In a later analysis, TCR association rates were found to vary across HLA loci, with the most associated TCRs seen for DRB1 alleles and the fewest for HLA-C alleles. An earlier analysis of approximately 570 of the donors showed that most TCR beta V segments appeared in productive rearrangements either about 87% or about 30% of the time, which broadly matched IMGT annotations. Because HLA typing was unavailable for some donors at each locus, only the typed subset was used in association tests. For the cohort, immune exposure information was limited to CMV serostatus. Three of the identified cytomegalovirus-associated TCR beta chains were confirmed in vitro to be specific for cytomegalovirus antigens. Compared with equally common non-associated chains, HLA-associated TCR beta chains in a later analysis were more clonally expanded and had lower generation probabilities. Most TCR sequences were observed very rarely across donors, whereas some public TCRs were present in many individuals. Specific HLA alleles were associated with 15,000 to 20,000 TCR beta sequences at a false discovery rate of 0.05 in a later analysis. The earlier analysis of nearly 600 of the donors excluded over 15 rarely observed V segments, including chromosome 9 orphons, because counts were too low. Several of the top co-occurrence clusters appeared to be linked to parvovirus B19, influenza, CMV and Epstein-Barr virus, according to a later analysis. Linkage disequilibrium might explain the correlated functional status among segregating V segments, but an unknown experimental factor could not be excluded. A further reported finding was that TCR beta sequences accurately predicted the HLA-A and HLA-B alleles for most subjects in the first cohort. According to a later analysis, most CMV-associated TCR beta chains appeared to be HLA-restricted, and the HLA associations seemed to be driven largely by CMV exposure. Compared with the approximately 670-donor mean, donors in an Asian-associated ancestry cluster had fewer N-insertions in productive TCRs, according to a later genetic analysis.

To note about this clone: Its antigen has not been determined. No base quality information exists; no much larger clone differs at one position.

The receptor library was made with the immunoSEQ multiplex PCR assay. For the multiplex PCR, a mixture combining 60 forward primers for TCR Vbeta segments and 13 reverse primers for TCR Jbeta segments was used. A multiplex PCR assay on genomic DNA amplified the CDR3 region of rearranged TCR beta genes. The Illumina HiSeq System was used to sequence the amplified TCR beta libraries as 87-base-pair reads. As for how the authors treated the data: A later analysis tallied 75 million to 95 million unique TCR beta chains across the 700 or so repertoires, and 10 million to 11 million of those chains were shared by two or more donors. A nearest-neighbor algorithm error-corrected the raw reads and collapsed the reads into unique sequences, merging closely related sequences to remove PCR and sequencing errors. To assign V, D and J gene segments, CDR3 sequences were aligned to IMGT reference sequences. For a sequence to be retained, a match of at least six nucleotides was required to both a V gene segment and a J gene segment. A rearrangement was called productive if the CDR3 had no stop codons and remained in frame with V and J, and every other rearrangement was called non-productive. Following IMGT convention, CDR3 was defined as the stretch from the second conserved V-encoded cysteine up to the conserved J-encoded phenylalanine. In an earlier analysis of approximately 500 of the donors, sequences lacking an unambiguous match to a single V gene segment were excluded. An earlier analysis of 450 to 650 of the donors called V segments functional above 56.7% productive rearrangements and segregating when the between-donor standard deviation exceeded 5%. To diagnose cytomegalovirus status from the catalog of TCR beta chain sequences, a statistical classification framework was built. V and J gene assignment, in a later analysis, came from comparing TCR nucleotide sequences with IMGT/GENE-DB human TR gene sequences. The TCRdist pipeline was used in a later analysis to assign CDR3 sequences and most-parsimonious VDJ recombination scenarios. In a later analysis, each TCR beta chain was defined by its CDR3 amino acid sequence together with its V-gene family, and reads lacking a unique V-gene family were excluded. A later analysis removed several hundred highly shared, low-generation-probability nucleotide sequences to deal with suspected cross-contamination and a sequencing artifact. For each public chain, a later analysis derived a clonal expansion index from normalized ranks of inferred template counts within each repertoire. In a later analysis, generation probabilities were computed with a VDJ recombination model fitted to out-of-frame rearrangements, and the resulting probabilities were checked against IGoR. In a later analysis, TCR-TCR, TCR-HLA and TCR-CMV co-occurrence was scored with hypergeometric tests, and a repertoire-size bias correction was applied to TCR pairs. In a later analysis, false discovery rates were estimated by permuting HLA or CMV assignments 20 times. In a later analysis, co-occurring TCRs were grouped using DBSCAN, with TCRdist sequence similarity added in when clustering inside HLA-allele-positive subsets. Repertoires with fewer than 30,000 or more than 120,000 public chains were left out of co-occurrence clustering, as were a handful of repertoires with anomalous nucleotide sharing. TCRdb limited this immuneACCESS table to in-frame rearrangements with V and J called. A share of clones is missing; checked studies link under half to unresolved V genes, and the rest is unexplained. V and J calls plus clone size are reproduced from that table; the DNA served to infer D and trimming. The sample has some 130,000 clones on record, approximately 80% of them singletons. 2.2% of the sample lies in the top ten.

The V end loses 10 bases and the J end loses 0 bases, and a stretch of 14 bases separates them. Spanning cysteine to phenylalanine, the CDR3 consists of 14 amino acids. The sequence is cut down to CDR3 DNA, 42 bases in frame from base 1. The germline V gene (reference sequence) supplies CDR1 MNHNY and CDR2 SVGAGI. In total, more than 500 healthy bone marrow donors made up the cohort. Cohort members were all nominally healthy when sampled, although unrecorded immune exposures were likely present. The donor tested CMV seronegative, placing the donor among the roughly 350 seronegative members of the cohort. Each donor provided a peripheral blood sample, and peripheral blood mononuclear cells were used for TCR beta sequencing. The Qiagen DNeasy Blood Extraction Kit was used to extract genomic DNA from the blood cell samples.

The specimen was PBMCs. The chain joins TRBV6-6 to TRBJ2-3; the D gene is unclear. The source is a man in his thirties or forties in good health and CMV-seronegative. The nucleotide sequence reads TGTGCCACCGTATCTGGGCCTAGCACAGATACGCAGTATTTT. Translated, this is CATVSGPSTDTQYF.